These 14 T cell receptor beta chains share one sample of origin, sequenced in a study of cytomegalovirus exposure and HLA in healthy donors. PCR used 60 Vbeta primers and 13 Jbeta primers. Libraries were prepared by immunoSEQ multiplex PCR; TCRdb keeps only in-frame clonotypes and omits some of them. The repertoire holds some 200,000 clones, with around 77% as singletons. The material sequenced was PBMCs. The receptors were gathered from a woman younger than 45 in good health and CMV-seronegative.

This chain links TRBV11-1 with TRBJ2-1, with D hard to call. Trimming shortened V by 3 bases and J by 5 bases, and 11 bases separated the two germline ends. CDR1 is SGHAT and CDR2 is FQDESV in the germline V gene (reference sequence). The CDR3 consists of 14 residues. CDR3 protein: CASSFPGEHNEQFF. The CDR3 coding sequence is TGTGCCAGCAGCTTTCCAGGTGAACACAATGAGCAGTTCTTC.

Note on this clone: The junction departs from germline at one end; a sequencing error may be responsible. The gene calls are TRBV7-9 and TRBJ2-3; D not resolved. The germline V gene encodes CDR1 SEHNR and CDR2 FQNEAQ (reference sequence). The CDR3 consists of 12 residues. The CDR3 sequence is CSSSLDQNTQYF. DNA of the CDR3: TGTTCCAGCAGCTTAGACCAGAATACGCAGTATTTT.

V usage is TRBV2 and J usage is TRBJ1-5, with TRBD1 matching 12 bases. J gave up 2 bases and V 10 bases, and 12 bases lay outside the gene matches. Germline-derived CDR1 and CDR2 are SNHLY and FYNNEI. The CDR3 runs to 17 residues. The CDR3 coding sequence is TGTGCCACTTCCGGGACAGGGGGCTTTATTGGCAATCAGCCCCAGCATTTT. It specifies CATSGTGGFIGNQPQHF.

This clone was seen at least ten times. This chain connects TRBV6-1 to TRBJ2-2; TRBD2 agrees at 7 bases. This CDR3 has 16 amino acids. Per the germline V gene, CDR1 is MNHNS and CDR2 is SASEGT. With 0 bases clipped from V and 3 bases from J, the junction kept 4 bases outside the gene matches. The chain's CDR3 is CASSEAQGGYTGELFF. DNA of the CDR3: TGTGCCAGCAGTGAAGCCCAGGGAGGGTACACCGGGGAGCTGTTTTTT.

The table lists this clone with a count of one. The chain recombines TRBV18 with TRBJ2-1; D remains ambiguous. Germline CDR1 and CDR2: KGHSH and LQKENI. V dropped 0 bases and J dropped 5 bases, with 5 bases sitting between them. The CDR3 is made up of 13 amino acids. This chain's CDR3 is CASSPPANNEQFF. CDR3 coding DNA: TGTGCCAGCTCACCACCAGCCAACAATGAGCAGTTCTTC.

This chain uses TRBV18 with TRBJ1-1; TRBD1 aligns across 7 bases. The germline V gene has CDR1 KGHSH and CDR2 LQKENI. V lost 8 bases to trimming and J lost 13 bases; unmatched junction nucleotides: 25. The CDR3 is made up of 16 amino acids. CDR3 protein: CASSKDSGGGADSIFF. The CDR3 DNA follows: TGTGCCAGCAGTAAAGACAGTGGAGGGGGCGCGGATTCGATTTTCTTT.

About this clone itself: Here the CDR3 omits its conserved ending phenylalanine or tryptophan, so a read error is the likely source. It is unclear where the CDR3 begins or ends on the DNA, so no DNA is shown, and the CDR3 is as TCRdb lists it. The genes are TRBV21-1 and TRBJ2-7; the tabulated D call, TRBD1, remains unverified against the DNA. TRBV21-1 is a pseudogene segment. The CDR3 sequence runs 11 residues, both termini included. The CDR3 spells CASSKAKDRAL.

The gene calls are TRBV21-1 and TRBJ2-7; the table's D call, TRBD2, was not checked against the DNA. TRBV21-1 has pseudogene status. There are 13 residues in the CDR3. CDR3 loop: CAAPPPFFYEQYF. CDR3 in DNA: TGTGCCGCGCCCCCTCCCTTCTTCTACGAGCAGTACTTC.

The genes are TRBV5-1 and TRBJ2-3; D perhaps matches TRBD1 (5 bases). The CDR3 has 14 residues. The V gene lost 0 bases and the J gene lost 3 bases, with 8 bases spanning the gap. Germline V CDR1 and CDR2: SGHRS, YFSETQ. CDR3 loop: CASSLEGPTDTQYF. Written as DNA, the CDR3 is TGCGCCAGCAGCTTGGAGGGGCCAACAGATACGCAGTATTTT.

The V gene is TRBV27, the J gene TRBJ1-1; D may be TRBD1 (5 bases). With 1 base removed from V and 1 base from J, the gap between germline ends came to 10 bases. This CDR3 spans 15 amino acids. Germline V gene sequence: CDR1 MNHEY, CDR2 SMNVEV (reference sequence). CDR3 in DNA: TGTGCCAGCAGTTTATTGACAGCCTCGAACACTGAAGCTTTCTTT. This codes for CASSLLTASNTEAFF.

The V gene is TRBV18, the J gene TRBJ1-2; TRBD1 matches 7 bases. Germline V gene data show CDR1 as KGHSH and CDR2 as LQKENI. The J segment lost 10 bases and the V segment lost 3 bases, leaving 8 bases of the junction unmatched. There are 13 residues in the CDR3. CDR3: CASSPIGQDAYTF. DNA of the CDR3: TGTGCCAGCTCACCGATAGGACAGGATGCCTACACCTTC.

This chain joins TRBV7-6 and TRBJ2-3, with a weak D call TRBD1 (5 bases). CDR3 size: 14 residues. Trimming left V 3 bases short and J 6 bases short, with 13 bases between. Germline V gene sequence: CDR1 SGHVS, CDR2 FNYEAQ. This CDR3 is CASSFRGAGDTQYF. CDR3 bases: TGTGCCAGCAGCTTTAGGGGCGCAGGGGATACGCAGTATTTT.

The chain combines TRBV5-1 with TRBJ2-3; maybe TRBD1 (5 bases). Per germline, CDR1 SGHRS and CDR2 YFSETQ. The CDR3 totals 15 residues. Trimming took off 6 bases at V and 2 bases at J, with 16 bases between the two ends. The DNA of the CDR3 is TGCGCCAGCAATATCGGACGGACAACCACAGATACGCAGTATTTT. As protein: CASNIGRTTTDTQYF.

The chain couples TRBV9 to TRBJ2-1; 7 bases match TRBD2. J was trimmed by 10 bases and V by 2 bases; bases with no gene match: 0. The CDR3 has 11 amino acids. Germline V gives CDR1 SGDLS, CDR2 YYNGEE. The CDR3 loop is CASSVGGEQFF. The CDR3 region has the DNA TGTGCCAGCAGCGTCGGGGGGGAGCAGTTCTTC.